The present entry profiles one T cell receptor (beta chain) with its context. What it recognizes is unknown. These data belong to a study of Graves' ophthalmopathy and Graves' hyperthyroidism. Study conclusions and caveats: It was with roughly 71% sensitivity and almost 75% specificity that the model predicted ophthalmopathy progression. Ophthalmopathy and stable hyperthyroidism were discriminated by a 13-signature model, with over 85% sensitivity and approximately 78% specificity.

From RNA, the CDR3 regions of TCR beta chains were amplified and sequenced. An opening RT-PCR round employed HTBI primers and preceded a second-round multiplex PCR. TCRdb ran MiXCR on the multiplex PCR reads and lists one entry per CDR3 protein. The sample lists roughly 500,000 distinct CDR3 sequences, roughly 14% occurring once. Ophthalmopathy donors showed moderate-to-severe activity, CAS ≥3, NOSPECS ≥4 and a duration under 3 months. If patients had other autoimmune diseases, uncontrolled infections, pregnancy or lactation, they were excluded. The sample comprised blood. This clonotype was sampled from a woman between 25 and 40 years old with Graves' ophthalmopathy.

The CDR3 loop is CASSLTGSAHGYTF. The CDR3 coding sequence is TGTGCCAGCAGTTTGACAGGGTCGGCTCATGGCTACACCTTC. V usage is TRBV28 and J usage is TRBJ1-2; 7 nucleotides match TRBD1. The V segment lost 3 bases and the J segment 6 bases; nucleotides outside the gene matches: 7. CDR3 size: 14 residues. Germline loops: CDR1 MDHEN, CDR2 SYDVKM.